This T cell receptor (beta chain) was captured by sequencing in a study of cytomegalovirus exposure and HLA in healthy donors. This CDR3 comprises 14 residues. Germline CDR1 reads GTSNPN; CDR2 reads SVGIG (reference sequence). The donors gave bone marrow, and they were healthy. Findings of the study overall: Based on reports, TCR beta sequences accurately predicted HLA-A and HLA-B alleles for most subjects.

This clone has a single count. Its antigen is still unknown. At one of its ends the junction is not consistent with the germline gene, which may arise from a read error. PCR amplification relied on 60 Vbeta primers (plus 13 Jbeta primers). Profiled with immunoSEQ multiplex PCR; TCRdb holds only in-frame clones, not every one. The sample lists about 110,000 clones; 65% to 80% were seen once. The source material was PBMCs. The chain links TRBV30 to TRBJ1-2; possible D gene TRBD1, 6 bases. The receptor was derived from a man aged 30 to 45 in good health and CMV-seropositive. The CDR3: CAWEKGHDLYGYPF. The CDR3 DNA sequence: TGTGCCTGGGAAAAGGGACACGACCTCTATGGCTACCCCTTC. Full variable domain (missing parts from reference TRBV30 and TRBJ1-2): SQTIHQWPATLVQPVGSPLSLECTVEGTSNPNLYWYRQAAGRGLQLLFYSVGIGQISSEVPQNLSASRPQDRQFILSSKKLLLSDSGFYLCAWEKGHDLYGYPFGSGTRLTVV.